Listed below are T cell receptor beta chains from one sample, sequenced in a study of human T cells and chemical hapten exposure. TCRdb re-called the RACE reads with MiXCR, one entry per CDR3 protein. Found here are just over 350,000 distinct CDR3 sequences, around 6% of them singletons; the top ten hold around 6%. The material was whole blood, obtained in connection with sensitization to the hapten diphenylcyclopropenone (DPC). These receptors originate from a woman between 18 and 29 years old with alopecia areata. Some clones in this sample may be carry-over from other donors' samples. The CDR3 runs from the conserved cysteine through the conserved F or W. The D gene is left open where the match is weak. For some rows the clone size is stated as once, few or many, or as a class when expanded; others skip it.

j_call: TRBJ1-1; clone_size: few; v_call: TRBV4-2; d_call: NA; cdr3_nt: TGTGCCAGCAGCCCCAGGGGTCGCGACACTGAAGCTTTCTTT; cdr3_aa: CASSPRGRDTEAFF
j_call: TRBJ1-3; clone_size: NA; v_call: TRBV4-2; d_call: NA; cdr3_nt: TGTGCCAGCAGCCAAGACAGCGTTGGAAACACCATATATTTT; cdr3_aa: CASSQDSVGNTIYF
j_call: TRBJ2-7; clone_size: NA; v_call: TRBV27; d_call: NA; cdr3_nt: TGTGCCACCGCCCGCGAACGGGGCTCCTACGAGCAGTACTTC; cdr3_aa: CATARERGSYEQYF
j_call: TRBJ2-3; clone_size: NA; v_call: TRBV20-1; d_call: NA; cdr3_nt: TGCAGTGCTCTGACCCAGAATACGCAGTATTTT; cdr3_aa: CSALTQNTQYF
j_call: TRBJ1-5; clone_size: NA; v_call: TRBV19; d_call: NA; cdr3_nt: TGTGCCAGTAGTATACAGGCCAATCAGCCCCAGCATTTT; cdr3_aa: CASSIQANQPQHF
j_call: TRBJ2-3; clone_size: NA; v_call: TRBV5-1; d_call: NA; cdr3_nt: TGCGCCAGCAGCTTGGATCAGTACACAGATACGCAGTATTTT; cdr3_aa: CASSLDQYTDTQYF
j_call: TRBJ2-2; clone_size: many; v_call: TRBV11-2; d_call: NA; cdr3_nt: TGTGCCAGCAGCTCCCGGGACCGAGTCTCCGGGGAGCTGTTTTTT; cdr3_aa: CASSSRDRVSGELFF
j_call: TRBJ2-2; clone_size: NA; v_call: TRBV4-2; d_call: TRBD2; cdr3_nt: TGTGCCAGCAGCCAGCTCTCGGGACTAGCGGGGGGGCCAGACACCGGGGAGCTGTTTTTT; cdr3_aa: CASSQLSGLAGGPDTGELFF
j_call: TRBJ2-7; clone_size: many; v_call: TRBV20-1; d_call: NA; cdr3_nt: TGCAGTGCTAGTCGGGGGCTAACTGGGTACGAGCAGTACTTC; cdr3_aa: CSASRGLTGYEQYF
j_call: TRBJ2-2; clone_size: NA; v_call: TRBV19; d_call: NA; cdr3_nt: TGTGCCAGTAGTATACAGCTAGCCCCCCCCACCGGGGAGCTGTTTTTT; cdr3_aa: CASSIQLAPPTGELFF
j_call: TRBJ2-2; clone_size: few; v_call: TRBV7-2; d_call: NA; cdr3_nt: TGTGCCAGCAGCCCTGTATTGAACACCGGGGAGCTGTTTTTT; cdr3_aa: CASSPVLNTGELFF
j_call: TRBJ1-3; clone_size: few; v_call: TRBV6-6; d_call: NA; cdr3_nt: TGTGCCAGCACGGGGGGGTACACCATATATTTT; cdr3_aa: CASTGGYTIYF
j_call: TRBJ1-2; clone_size: many; v_call: TRBV4-2; d_call: NA; cdr3_nt: TGTGCCAGCAGCCACCGACAAGAAAACTATGGCTACACCTTC; cdr3_aa: CASSHRQENYGYTF
j_call: TRBJ2-3; clone_size: few; v_call: TRBV7-9; d_call: NA; cdr3_nt: TGTGCCAGCAGCTCGGGCCGGACCAGCACAGATACGCAGTATTTT; cdr3_aa: CASSSGRTSTDTQYF
j_call: TRBJ2-7; clone_size: many; v_call: TRBV20-1; d_call: TRBD2; cdr3_nt: TGCAGTGCTAGCGGACTAGCGGGGGACTACGAGCAGTACTTC; cdr3_aa: CSASGLAGDYEQYF
j_call: TRBJ2-3; clone_size: NA; v_call: TRBV2; d_call: NA; cdr3_nt: TGTGCCAGCAGTGATTTCCCCCGGGGCACAGATACGCAGTATTTT; cdr3_aa: CASSDFPRGTDTQYF
j_call: TRBJ2-1; clone_size: many; v_call: TRBV29-1; d_call: NA; cdr3_nt: TGCAGCGTTGACGCAGGGTTTGTCTACAATGAGCAGTTCTTC; cdr3_aa: CSVDAGFVYNEQFF
j_call: TRBJ1-6; clone_size: NA; v_call: TRBV10-1; d_call: NA; cdr3_nt: TGCGCCAGCGGGCTTTGGAGCTCCTATAATTCACCCCTCCACTTT; cdr3_aa: CASGLWSSYNSPLHF
j_call: TRBJ1-6; clone_size: NA; v_call: TRBV11-2; d_call: NA; cdr3_nt: TGTGCCAGCAGTTACACAGGGAAGGATTCACCCCTCCACTTT; cdr3_aa: CASSYTGKDSPLHF
j_call: TRBJ1-1; clone_size: many; v_call: TRBV7-2; d_call: NA; cdr3_nt: TGTGCCAGCAGCTTAGCCAGGCGGGGGCCTGAAGCTTTCTTT; cdr3_aa: CASSLARRGPEAFF
j_call: TRBJ1-5; clone_size: many; v_call: TRBV29-1; d_call: NA; cdr3_nt: TGCAGCGGGGGGGACGTCAATCAGCCCCAGCATTTT; cdr3_aa: CSGGDVNQPQHF
j_call: TRBJ2-1; clone_size: many; v_call: TRBV10-3; d_call: NA; cdr3_nt: TGTGCCATCAGTGAGGCACAGGGTTCCGATGAGCAGTTCTTC; cdr3_aa: CAISEAQGSDEQFF
j_call: TRBJ2-7; clone_size: many; v_call: TRBV7-2; d_call: TRBD2; cdr3_nt: TGTGCCAGCAGCATCCGTAGCGGGGGGGCCTACGAGCAGTACTTC; cdr3_aa: CASSIRSGGAYEQYF
j_call: TRBJ1-5; clone_size: many; v_call: TRBV20-1; d_call: TRBD1; cdr3_nt: TGCAGTGCGTCGTTAGGGGGCACCCCCAATCAGCCCCAGCATTTT; cdr3_aa: CSASLGGTPNQPQHF
j_call: TRBJ2-1; clone_size: NA; v_call: TRBV11-3; d_call: NA; cdr3_nt: TGTGCCAGCAGCCCGGGACCTACCTTGGTCGGTGAGCAGTTCTTC; cdr3_aa: CASSPGPTLVGEQFF
j_call: TRBJ1-5; clone_size: many; v_call: TRBV7-9; d_call: TRBD1; cdr3_nt: TGTGCCAGCAGCTCCACAGGGGGCTATCAGCCCCAGCATTTT; cdr3_aa: CASSSTGGYQPQHF
j_call: TRBJ2-7; clone_size: NA; v_call: TRBV6-2/TRBV6-3; d_call: NA; cdr3_nt: TGTGCCAGCACCGATCCGGGTCTCAGCTCCTACGAGCAGTACTTC; cdr3_aa: CASTDPGLSSYEQYF
j_call: TRBJ1-1; clone_size: many; v_call: TRBV7-2; d_call: NA; cdr3_nt: TGTGCCAGCAGCTTATGGGGCAGGACGGGCACTGAAGCTTTCTTT; cdr3_aa: CASSLWGRTGTEAFF
j_call: TRBJ1-5; clone_size: NA; v_call: TRBV10-3; d_call: NA; cdr3_nt: TGTGCCATCACCGACGGGGGGGAACAGCCCCAGCATTTT; cdr3_aa: CAITDGGEQPQHF
j_call: TRBJ2-5; clone_size: few; v_call: TRBV7-9; d_call: NA; cdr3_nt: TGTGCCAGCAGCTTTTTGATGACTATCAAACCCCAAGAGACCCAGTACTTC; cdr3_aa: CASSFLMTIKPQETQYF
j_call: TRBJ1-4; clone_size: many; v_call: TRBV5-1; d_call: NA; cdr3_nt: TGCGCCAGCAGCTTGGAATTTAGTCGGGGGACGTCGGCAGAAAAACTGTTTTTT; cdr3_aa: CASSLEFSRGTSAEKLFF
j_call: TRBJ2-7; clone_size: few; v_call: TRBV4-1; d_call: TRBD1; cdr3_nt: TGCGCCAGCAGCCGGGAAGCCACCGGGACAGATAACGAGCAGTACTTC; cdr3_aa: CASSREATGTDNEQYF
j_call: TRBJ2-7; clone_size: few; v_call: TRBV28; d_call: TRBD1; cdr3_nt: TGTGCCAGCAGCCCGGACAGGGATCAGAAACTTCGGCAGTACTTC; cdr3_aa: CASSPDRDQKLRQYF
j_call: TRBJ2-5; clone_size: few; v_call: TRBV12-3/TRBV12-4; d_call: TRBD1; cdr3_nt: TGTGCCAGCAGTTCGGGCGGGACAGGGGCGACCCAGTACTTC; cdr3_aa: CASSSGGTGATQYF
j_call: TRBJ1-5; clone_size: NA; v_call: TRBV7-9; d_call: TRBD1; cdr3_nt: TGTGCCAGCAGCTTGGAAACAGGGGGCTTTGATCAGCCCCAGCATTTT; cdr3_aa: CASSLETGGFDQPQHF
j_call: TRBJ2-3; clone_size: NA; v_call: TRBV7-2; d_call: NA; cdr3_nt: TGTGCCAGCAGCTCAGTCCCGGATACGCAGTATTTT; cdr3_aa: CASSSVPDTQYF
j_call: TRBJ1-5; clone_size: NA; v_call: TRBV28; d_call: NA; cdr3_nt: TGTGCCAGCAGTTTAGGTTGGACAGACAATCAGCCCCAGCATTTT; cdr3_aa: CASSLGWTDNQPQHF
j_call: TRBJ2-3; clone_size: NA; v_call: TRBV6-1; d_call: TRBD2; cdr3_nt: TGTGCCGCAGCTCGGGCAGCAGCGGGGAGGGCAGATACGCAGTATTTT; cdr3_aa: CAAARAAAGRADTQYF
j_call: TRBJ1-5; clone_size: many; v_call: TRBV5-1; d_call: TRBD1; cdr3_nt: TGCGCCAGCAGTTACACAGGGGGCGCGAATCAGCCCCAGCATTTT; cdr3_aa: CASSYTGGANQPQHF
j_call: TRBJ1-2; clone_size: many; v_call: TRBV20-1; d_call: NA; cdr3_nt: TGCAGTGCTTCGCCCACAGGGACAAACTATGGCTACACCTTC; cdr3_aa: CSASPTGTNYGYTF
j_call: TRBJ2-5; clone_size: few; v_call: TRBV10-1; d_call: TRBD1; cdr3_nt: TGCGCCAGCAGTGAGTCCCCAGGGGGCGAACAGACCCAGTACTTC; cdr3_aa: CASSESPGGEQTQYF
j_call: TRBJ1-4; clone_size: many; v_call: TRBV7-2; d_call: TRBD1; cdr3_nt: TGTGCCAGCACCAGACAGGGTAGTGAAAAACTGTTTTTT; cdr3_aa: CASTRQGSEKLFF
j_call: TRBJ2-7; clone_size: NA; v_call: TRBV28; d_call: TRBD1; cdr3_nt: TGTGCCAGCAGTTTATGGGGACAGGGGGTCCACGAGCAGTACTTC; cdr3_aa: CASSLWGQGVHEQYF
j_call: TRBJ1-1; clone_size: few; v_call: TRBV5-1; d_call: TRBD1; cdr3_nt: TGCGCCAGCAGTCACGACAGGGCCGGCGCTGAAGCTTTCTTT; cdr3_aa: CASSHDRAGAEAFF
j_call: TRBJ2-4; clone_size: few; v_call: TRBV7-3; d_call: TRBD2; cdr3_nt: TGTGCCAGCAGCTTAATCGGAGGACGAGCGGGAACCATTCAGTACTTC; cdr3_aa: CASSLIGGRAGTIQYF